This T cell receptor beta chain comes out of a study of shared clonotypes between healthy human individuals (dated by TCRdb to 2020 to 2022). Turning to the overall study: Two women and a few men aged 18 to 49 years were included in the cohort. To estimate repertoire size and how much clonotypes are shared between individuals, the study performed deep sequencing of blood TCR repertoires from roughly five healthy adults. Per donor, three plates each were used for CD4 naive and CD4 memory, two for CD8 naive, and one for CD8 memory. Between about 0.85 and 9.5 billion PBMCs per donor were obtained by leukapheresis. To increase sequencing depth and limit assay-specific biases, different laboratories used diverse techniques to prepare libraries and sequence TCR repertoires. Overall study results and their limits: Estimated clonotype richness was generally larger for naive than for memory subsets. Sampling was restricted to blood, and TCR repertoires in tissues likely differ from the TCR repertoires found in blood. The small number of donors limited the genetic and exposure-history diversity represented. Sharing across a handful of donors was observed for approximately 5% of naive CD4, over 3% of naive CD8, roughly 2.3% of memory CD4, and less than 0.45% of memory CD8 clonotypes. Compared with non-shared clonotypes, the clonotypes found in all four sorted-subset donors had higher generation probabilities. Pairwise subsampling indicated that sequencing depth was expected to affect the degree of clonotype sharing among donors. Even with the large sequencing depth, rarefaction of the sorted-subset datasets indicated that sequencing was incomplete.

Looking up the germline V gene (reference sequence) yields CDR1 LNHNV and CDR2 YYDKDF. Trimming costs V 3 bases and J 6 bases, and their ends lie 12 bases apart. The CDR3 numbers 14 residues from cysteine through phenylalanine. Only the CDR3 part of the read is kept: 42 bases, read in frame from the first base. Note on this clone: No cognate antigen has been identified for it. Base qualities are not provided; no much larger clone lies one nucleotide away.

Using the deep immunoSEQ assay, TCR CDR3 regions were amplified from genomic DNA by multiplex PCR. Extracted genomic DNA from each cell subset was distributed evenly across all wells of several immunoSEQ 96-well plates, and each plate was treated as a replicate. For sorted subsets, 200 to 250 ng of genomic DNA, equivalent to some 33,000 T cell genomes, went into each replicate PCR. The purified libraries were quantified using a Qubit 3.0 fluorometer, sized with a Bioanalyzer 2100, and then quantified again using the KAPA Library Quantification kit. Every immunoSEQ 96-well plate was sequenced on a separate single-read 150-cycle Illumina NextSeq 550 flow cell. Turning to the authors' computational methods: Because the immunoSEQ output included only junctional sequences and no quality scores, the filtering could not be the same as the filtering used for full-length reads. To assign V/J genes and CDR3, sequences were annotated against IMGT germline references using PyIR, a Python wrapper for IgBLAST v1.9. Reads with weak V/J assignments (E-value above 1e-6), missing CDR3, stop codons, out-of-frame junctions, or ambiguous translated residues were removed. V3J clonotypes were defined as sequences sharing an identical inferred V gene, J gene, and CDR3 amino acid sequence. Percentage overlap between repertoires was calculated by dividing the number of shared unique clonotypes by the size of the smaller repertoire. Repertoire richness was assessed with RTK rarefaction, the Chao1 estimator, and Recon v2.1 estimates of unobserved clonotypes. Generation probabilities for all TCRbeta clonotypes obtained by the gDNA method from a handful of donors were computed using OLGA. TCRdb took over this immuneACCESS table, retaining in-frame rearrangements with V and J assigned. Such tables are incomplete; in checked studies, under half of the missing clones stem from an unresolved V gene, and the remainder is unexplained. For V, J and clone size, that table is used; D and trimming come from the DNA. For this sample there are roughly 2.6 million clones; just over 90% appear just once. The top ten clonotypes cover roughly 0.15% of the sample.

The donors were healthy, HIV-negative adults with no recently reported acute infections or vaccinations. Only Caucasian adults living in Nashville, Tennessee, USA were represented among the donors. CD4+ T cells were enriched by magnetic negative selection; naive cells were then positively selected on CD45RA, and the negative fraction formed the memory subset. After blood collection by leukapheresis, PBMCs were isolated using Ficoll-Histopaque density gradient centrifugation and then cryopreserved in the vapor phase of liquid nitrogen. Analytical flow cytometry was used to check the purity and quantity of every magnetically sorted T cell population. Each sorted fraction had its genomic DNA isolated and then quantified by UV absorbance on a Nanodrop 2000c.

The sequence derives from a man between 18 and 29 years old in good health. The sample comprised naive CD4+ T cells sorted from blood. Read against the paper, the sample's cell subset or site label means: CD45RA+ positively selected. The chain couples TRBV15 to TRBJ2-1; TRBD1 is possibly the D segment (6 matching bases). The CDR3 protein: CATSRQQGLNEQFF. The DNA reads as follows: TGTGCCACCAGCAGGCAACAGGGTCTCAATGAGCAGTTCTTC.